Listed here is a single TCR beta chain. This entry belongs to a study of blood T cell repertoires in COVID-19. During active infection, Seattle patients enrolled and were then monitored through disease. The authors' processing: The assay estimated nucleated cells by amplifying reference gene primers. Clones were sequenced by immunoSEQ multiplex PCR, and TCRdb holds only the in-frame ones, with some missing. The V and J calls and clone size come from that table; D and trimming were worked out from the DNA. The sample yields around 180,000 clones, roughly 84% seen once. This CDR3 comprises 15 residues. V lost 2 bases and J lost 7; bases outside the gene matches: 5. Germline V gives CDR1 MNHEY, CDR2 SVGEGT.

The sequencing input was peripheral blood. The clonotype was recovered from a person aged 65-85 years with COVID-19, enrolled during active disease. The chain combines TRBV6-2 or TRBV6-3 with TRBJ1-6, with 7 bases that match TRBD1. The CDR3 nucleotides are TGTGCCAGCAGTTACAGGGGGCCACCCAATTCACCCCTCCACTTT. Amino acids: CASSYRGPPNSPLHF.